This TCR delta chain is drawn from a study of gamma-delta T cells after stem cell transplantation. This clone was observed a handful of times. With V trimmed by 0 bases and J by 3 bases, 27 bases remained unmatched. The CDR3 has 24 amino acids. CDR1 is NSMFDY and CDR2 is ISSIKDK in the germline V gene. TCRdb redid the clone calls on the RT-PCR reads with CATT. Among 13,000 or so delta-chain clones listed, approximately 32% were seen once. The sequence was obtained from a human donor. It is not recorded whose cells these are; they may come from a transplant donor. The V gene is TRAV29/DV5, the J gene TRDJ2, with TRDD3 identical over 12 bases. The sequencing sample was made of gamma-delta T cells. CDR3 DNA: TGTGCAGCAAGCGCTGGTCCTAGACGGCTACTGGGGGATACCCTTAACATCCTGACAGCACAACTCTTCTTT. This sequence encodes CAASAGPRRLLGDTLNILTAQLFF.